These 14 T cell receptor beta chains share one sample of origin, sequenced in a study of blood T cell repertoires in COVID-19. Some clones are missing from TCRdb's copy, which holds only in-frame ones; the method was immunoSEQ multiplex PCR. Of 200,000 to 250,000 clones in the sample, approximately 80% were seen once. The material sequenced was peripheral blood. The receptors derive from a man aged 30 to 39 with active or convalescent COVID-19.

This clone appeared a single time. This sequence joins TRBV5-1 and TRBJ2-7, with TRBD1 identical over 8 bases. V was pared by 1 base and J by 2 bases, with 5 bases of the junction left unmatched. This CDR3 has 15 residues. The germline V gene encodes CDR1 SGHRS and CDR2 YFSETQ. The CDR3 DNA reads as TGCGCCAGCAGCTTGCTCCCGGGACAGGCCTACGAGCAGTACTTC. This translates into CASSLLPGQAYEQYF.

This clone was detected once. This rearrangement joins TRBV28 to TRBJ2-1; a possible D gene is TRBD1 (5 bases). Deletions cut 5 bases from V and 0 bases from J, with 14 bases between. There are 16 residues in the CDR3. Germline V gene lookup returns CDR1 MDHEN and CDR2 SYDVKM. CDR3 in amino acids: CASSETHRYSYNEQFF. The CDR3 nucleotides are TGTGCCAGCAGTGAGACGCACAGGTACTCCTACAATGAGCAGTTCTTC.

This clone has just a few counts. This chain links TRBV30 with TRBJ2-1; TRBD2 matches 8 bases. V lost 2 bases, J lost 4 bases, and 10 bases stayed unmatched. This CDR3 spans 16 amino acids. The germline gives CDR1 GTSNPN, CDR2 SVGIG (reference sequence). The chain's CDR3 is CAWSTAGTRAYNEQFF. CDR3 DNA sequence: TGTGCCTGGAGTACCGCCGGGACTAGAGCATACAATGAGCAGTTCTTC. The full variable domain, rest sourced from reference TRBV30 and TRBJ2-1, is SQTIHQWPATLVQPVGSPLSLECTVEGTSNPNLYWYRQAAGRGLQLLFYSVGIGQISSEVPQNLSASRPQDRQFILSSKKLLLSDSGFYLCAWSTAGTRAYNEQFFGPGTRLTVL.

This clone was picked up one time. The chain has TRBV30 and TRBJ2-7, with 7 positions matching TRBD1. Losses at the gene ends were 3 bases for V and 5 bases for J; bases not matched to a gene: 13. The CDR3 extends over 15 amino acids. Germline V gene sequence: CDR1 GTSNPN, CDR2 SVGIG (reference sequence). This CDR3 reads CAWRPARQGSNEQYF. In DNA, the CDR3 is TGTGCCTGGAGACCGGCCCGACAGGGAAGTAACGAGCAGTACTTC. Filled out from reference TRBV30 and TRBJ2-7, the complete variable domain reads SQTIHQWPATLVQPVGSPLSLECTVEGTSNPNLYWYRQAAGRGLQLLFYSVGIGQISSEVPQNLSASRPQDRQFILSSKKLLLSDSGFYLCAWRPARQGSNEQYFGPGTRLTVT.

This clone was seen ten or more times. CDR3 DNA: TGTGCCAGCACCCCTGCGGGGCGTGACACCGGGGAGCTGTTTTTT. Translated, it gives CASTPAGRDTGELFF. The V and J genes are TRBV6-2 or TRBV6-3 and TRBJ2-2; the D gene is possibly TRBD2 (6 bases). The CDR3 contains 15 residues. With 7 bases removed from V and 3 bases from J, the gap between germline ends came to 15 bases. Germline values: CDR1 MNHEY, CDR2 SVGEGT.

This clone has a single count. This rearrangement joins TRBV4-3 to TRBJ2-3, with TRBD2 matching 9 bases. Germline-derived CDR1 and CDR2 are LGHNA and YSLEER. V was clipped by 1 base and J by 2 bases; unmatched bases: 4. The CDR3 covers 16 residues. CDR3 DNA sequence: TGCGCCAGCAGCCAAGGAAGCGGGGGGCCCACAGATACGCAGTATTTT. Translated, it gives CASSQGSGGPTDTQYF.

This clone has only a few counts. This chain links TRBV7-2 with TRBJ2-5; the D is unclear. Trimming took 1 base from V and 1 from J, leaving 10 bases between them. Germline CDR1 reads SGHTA; CDR2 reads FQGNSA. CDR3 length: 15 residues. The CDR3 protein is CASSLGVAPQETQYF. Written as DNA, the CDR3 is TGTGCCAGCAGCTTAGGAGTAGCCCCCCAAGAGACCCAGTACTTC.

This clone occurred once. CDR3 sequence: CASRDSGNTEAFF. The CDR3 region has the DNA TGTGCCAGCAGGGACTCGGGGAACACTGAAGCTTTCTTT. The chain couples TRBV27 to TRBJ1-1; no reliable D call. V lost 6 bases, J lost 1 base, and 9 bases lay in between. This CDR3 has 13 amino acids. Germline-derived CDR1 and CDR2 are MNHEY and SMNVEV (reference sequence).

V and J are TRBV6-6 and TRBJ1-2; unclear D gene. CDR3 length: 11 residues. V was cut by 6 bases and J by 6 bases, with 8 bases left in between. Germline V gene sequence: CDR1 MNHNY, CDR2 SVGAGI (reference sequence). CDR3 sequence (DNA): TGTGCCAGCAGCCAGTCCCATGGCTACACCTTC. Its translation: CASSQSHGYTF.

V and J are TRBV5-1 and TRBJ1-2; D not certain. The length of the CDR3 is 16 residues. CDR1 is SGHRS, CDR2 YFSETQ, per germline. Trimming took 0 bases from V and 6 from J, leaving 18 bases between them. CDR3 DNA sequence: TGCGCCAGCAGCTTGGGCGTAGGCAGGACTGGCGATGGCTACACCTTC. Its protein product is CASSLGVGRTGDGYTF.

The V and J genes are TRBV28 and TRBJ2-3; D is undetermined. CDR3 size: 14 residues. The V gene's germline CDR1 is MDHEN and CDR2 SYDVKM. V was pared by 2 bases and J by 4 bases, with 10 bases between. CDR3 nucleotide sequence: TGTGCCAGCAGTTTAGACGGGTGGGCAGATACGCAGTATTTT. Translating gives CASSLDGWADTQYF.

The CDR3 DNA sequence: TGTGCCAGCAGCCCTCCCCGCCACAGGGGAAACATTCAGTACTTC. This codes for CASSPPRHRGNIQYF. The chain is built from TRBV28 and TRBJ2-4; 7 nucleotides agree with TRBD1. This CDR3 is built from 15 residues. V trimming: 6 bases; J trimming: 6 bases; junction bases outside the gene matches: 11. In germline, CDR1 is MDHEN, CDR2 SYDVKM. Full variable domain (rest looked up from reference TRBV28 and TRBJ2-4): DVKVTQSSRYLVKRTGEKVFLECVQDMDHENMFWYRQDPGLGLRLIYFSYDVKMKEKGDIPEGYSVSREKKERFSLILESASTNQTSMYLCASSPPRHRGNIQYFGAGTRLSVL.

This clone appeared a few times. The gene calls are TRBV3-1 (or the pseudogene TRBV3-2) and TRBJ1-1; D gene unclear. Trimming pared 6 bases from V and 11 bases from J, leaving 16 bases between. Germline values: CDR1 LGHDT, CDR2 YNNKEL (reference sequence). The CDR3 extends over 12 amino acids. CDR3 nucleotides: TGTGCCAGCAGTCTGGACTTGGGCTGGGCTTTCTTT. This translates into CASSLDLGWAFF.

The rearrangement joins TRBV28 to TRBJ1-2; D unresolved. Germline CDR1 MDHEN, CDR2 SYDVKM. The CDR3 totals 12 residues. V was clipped by 3 bases and J by 5 bases, with 7 bases between them. CDR3 in DNA: TGTGCCAGCAGTTTGCCCCGGTATGGCTACACCTTC. It codes for CASSLPRYGYTF.